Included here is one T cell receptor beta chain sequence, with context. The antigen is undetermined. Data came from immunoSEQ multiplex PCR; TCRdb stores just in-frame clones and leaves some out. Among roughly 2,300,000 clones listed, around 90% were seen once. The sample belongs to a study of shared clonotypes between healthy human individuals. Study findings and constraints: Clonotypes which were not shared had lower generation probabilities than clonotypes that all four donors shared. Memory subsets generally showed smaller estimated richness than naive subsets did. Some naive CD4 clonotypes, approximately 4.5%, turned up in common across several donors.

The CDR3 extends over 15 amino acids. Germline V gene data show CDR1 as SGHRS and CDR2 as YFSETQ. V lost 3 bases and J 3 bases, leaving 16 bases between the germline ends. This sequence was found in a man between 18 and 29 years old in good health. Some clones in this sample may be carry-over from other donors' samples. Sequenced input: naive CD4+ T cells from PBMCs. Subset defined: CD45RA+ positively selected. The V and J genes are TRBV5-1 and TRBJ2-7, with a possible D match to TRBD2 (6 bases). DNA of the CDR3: TGCGCCAGCAGCTGGACGGGGGAGGCAAGCTACGAGCAGTACTTC. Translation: CASSWTGEASYEQYF.